Listed below are T cell receptor beta chains from one sample, sequenced in a study of shared clonotypes between healthy human individuals. Profiled with immunoSEQ multiplex PCR; TCRdb holds only in-frame clones, not every one. There are millions of clones in the sample; 85% to 95% occur only once, and around 0.14% lies in the top ten. Sequences were obtained from naive CD4+ T cells sorted from blood. The receptor set was obtained from a young man in good health. Each CDR3 is given with its conserved first and last residue. D genes are given only for firm matches. Clone size is stated in some rows and not others, as once, few, many or a class when expanded.

DNA,CDR3,D,V,size,J
TGTGCCAGCAGCCCCTTGGGGGGTGCTCCCTACGAGCAGTACTTC,CASSPLGGAPYEQYF,.,TRBV5-6,.,TRBJ2-7
TGCGCCAGCAGCCAAGAAGGGACAGGTGGTCACAATGAGCAGTTCTTC,CASSQEGTGGHNEQFF,TRBD1,TRBV4-3,.,TRBJ2-1
TGTGCCAGCAGTCAACTGACAGGTGGGGTTTCACCCCTCCACTTT,CASSQLTGGVSPLHF,.,TRBV6-5,.,TRBJ1-6
TGCGCCAGCACCTGGCGCTCTGGAAACACCATATATTTT,CASTWRSGNTIYF,.,TRBV10-2,.,TRBJ1-3
TGTGCCAGTAGTGTCCCCTCGACCACTCTGGGAAACACCATATATTTT,CASSVPSTTLGNTIYF,.,TRBV19,.,TRBJ1-3
TGTGCCAGCTCACCAAACCAGGGGGATTACGAGCAGTACTTC,CASSPNQGDYEQYF,TRBD1,TRBV18,.,TRBJ2-7
TGTGCCAGCAGTGGACAGGGTTATATCGGGGAGCTGTTTTTT,CASSGQGYIGELFF,TRBD1,TRBV6-6,.,TRBJ2-2
TGTGCCACCAGCAGAGACCGGGAGAGACAAGAGACCCAGTACTTC,CATSRDRERQETQYF,.,TRBV15,.,TRBJ2-5
TGTGCCAGCAGTGACTTCGGGACAGACCTTGGGGGCTACACCTTC,CASSDFGTDLGGYTF,TRBD1,TRBV2,.,TRBJ1-2
TGCGCCAGCAGCCGAATAGGGACAGGGGATTCACCCCTCCACTTT,CASSRIGTGDSPLHF,TRBD1,TRBV4-1,.,TRBJ1-6
TGTGCCAGCAGGGAGCGGGAGTACAATGAGCAGTTCTTC,CASREREYNEQFF,TRBD2,TRBV6-5,.,TRBJ2-1
TGTGCCAGCAGCGGACTAGGCACAGATACGCAGTATTTT,CASSGLGTDTQYF,TRBD2,TRBV7-9,.,TRBJ2-3
TGTGCCAGTAGTCCAGGGTGGCGCAACACTGAAGCTTTCTTT,CASSPGWRNTEAFF,.,TRBV19,.,TRBJ1-1
TGTGCCAGCTCACCCCAGGCTAACTATGGCTACACCTTC,CASSPQANYGYTF,.,TRBV18,.,TRBJ1-2
TGCGCCAGCAGTGAGTTATCCCCTGGGGCCAACGTCCTGACTTTC,CASSELSPGANVLTF,.,TRBV10-2,.,TRBJ2-6
TGTGCCGTAAGGCGGGGCCTCTATAATTCACCCCTCCACTTT,CAVRRGLYNSPLHF,.,TRBV30,.,TRBJ1-6
TGTGCCAGCTCACGGACACTTGCAACTAATGAAAAACTGTTTTTT,CASSRTLATNEKLFF,.,TRBV18,.,TRBJ1-4
TGTGCCAGCAGACAGGGGCCCAATCAGCCCCAGCATTTT,CASRQGPNQPQHF,TRBD1,TRBV6-1,.,TRBJ1-5
TGTGCCATCCGGGACAGGCCCTATGGCTACACCTTC,CAIRDRPYGYTF,TRBD1,TRBV19,.,TRBJ1-2
TGTGCCAGCAGCCTTACCGAGAACACTGAAGCTTTCTTT,CASSLTENTEAFF,.,TRBV4-2,.,TRBJ1-1
TGTGCCAGCAGCGTGACACCCAGCTCCTACGAGCAGTACTTC,CASSVTPSSYEQYF,.,TRBV9,.,TRBJ2-7
TGTGCCAGCTCTCAAACTAGCGGACAAGAGACCCAGTACTTC,CASSQTSGQETQYF,TRBD2,TRBV18,.,TRBJ2-5
TGTGCCAGCAGTTTGCAGGGGGCCTACGAGCAGTACTTC,CASSLQGAYEQYF,TRBD1,TRBV6-5,.,TRBJ2-7
TGCGCCAGCACCGACCTACAGGGATCGGGCTACACCTTC,CASTDLQGSGYTF,.,TRBV5-1,.,TRBJ1-2
TGTGCCTGGGACCGTCCCCCCTCCTACGAGCAGTACTTC,CAWDRPPSYEQYF,.,TRBV30,.,TRBJ2-7
TGTGCCAGCAGCTCGCCGTTGGACTTC,CASSSPLDF,.,TRBV7-9,once,TRBJ2-7
TGTGCCAGTAGTAAGGGGGGGACATATAATCAGCCCCAGCATTTT,CASSKGGTYNQPQHF,.,TRBV19,.,TRBJ1-5
TGTGCCAGCAGGCTGACATCCACCGGGGAGCTGTTTTTT,CASRLTSTGELFF,.,TRBV2,.,TRBJ2-2
TGTGCCAGCAGCCAAGATAGGAGCGGGGGGCCCTACGAGCAGTACTTC,CASSQDRSGGPYEQYF,TRBD2,TRBV4-2,.,TRBJ2-7
TGTGCCAGCAGCTCCCATGGGACGGGGACTAGCGGGAGCGAGCAGTACTTC,CASSSHGTGTSGSEQYF,TRBD2,TRBV11-2,once,TRBJ2-7
TGTGCCAGCATCTTGGGGCTAGCGGAGGGGTCAGGCGCCCAGTACTTC,CASILGLAEGSGAQYF,TRBD2,TRBV5-6,once,TRBJ2-5
TGTGCCAGCTCACCCACGTACCAAGAGACCCAGTACTTC,CASSPTYQETQYF,.,TRBV18,.,TRBJ2-5
TGTGCCAGCAGTTATTCGTCGGCTGGGGCCAACGTCCTGACTTTC,CASSYSSAGANVLTF,.,TRBV6-5,.,TRBJ2-6
TGCGCCAGCAGCCAAGGGGATCTTCGGGAGGTGAAAACCGGGGAGCTGTTTTTT,CASSQGDLREVKTGELFF,TRBD2,TRBV4-1,.,TRBJ2-2
TGTGCCAGCAGCACAGGGGCCATCTCCATGAACACTGAAGCTTTCTTT,CASSTGAISMNTEAFF,TRBD1,TRBV25-1,.,TRBJ1-1
TGTGCCAGCAGCTTAGTTTATGGCGGGGGGCCCCAAGAGACCCAGTACTTC,CASSLVYGGGPQETQYF,TRBD2,TRBV7-9,.,TRBJ2-5
TGTGCCAGCAGCGAGGGACAGGGGGTTGGAAACACCATATATTTT,CASSEGQGVGNTIYF,TRBD1,TRBV7-2,.,TRBJ1-3
TGCGCCAGCAGCCCCATGACCAACAATGAGCAGTTCTTC,CASSPMTNNEQFF,.,TRBV5-1,.,TRBJ2-1
TGTGCCAGTCTTAGCGGGAGGGCCGTAGGCAATGAGCAGTTCTTC,CASLSGRAVGNEQFF,TRBD2,TRBV10-3,.,TRBJ2-1
TGTGCCATCAGTGAGTCGCCAGGGCGCGACGAGCAGTACTTC,CAISESPGRDEQYF,.,TRBV10-3,once,TRBJ2-7
TGTGCCAGCAGCCGACGGGACACCTCCTACGAGCAGTACTTC,CASSRRDTSYEQYF,.,TRBV6-5,once,TRBJ2-7
TGTGCCAGCAGCTTAAGAGGAGGGGGCGTCTACGAGCAGTACTTC,CASSLRGGGVYEQYF,.,TRBV5-4,.,TRBJ2-7
TGTGCCTGCCTGTTAGCGGGAGGGCCTGGGGGGACCCAGTACTTC,CACLLAGGPGGTQYF,TRBD2,TRBV30,.,TRBJ2-5
TGTGCCAGCAGTACCGGGACGAAGGAAAACTATGGCTACACCTTC,CASSTGTKENYGYTF,.,TRBV6-6,.,TRBJ1-2
TGTGCCAGCAGACCCAACTTCGGACTAGGGGAAGAGACCCAGTACTTC,CASRPNFGLGEETQYF,TRBD2,TRBV27,.,TRBJ2-5
TGTGCCAGCAGTGAAACCCAGGGTCCTAACTATGGCTACACCTTC,CASSETQGPNYGYTF,.,TRBV2,.,TRBJ1-2
TGTGCCAGCAGACGCACTAGCAGTCAAGAGACCCAGTACTTC,CASRRTSSQETQYF,.,TRBV2,.,TRBJ2-5
TGTGCCAGCAGTTTATCAACGGGACCCAGCCCCCAGCATTTT,CASSLSTGPSPQHF,.,TRBV27,few,TRBJ1-5
TGCGCCAGCAGCCAATCAGGGACAGCCCTTTCCTACGAGCAGTACTTC,CASSQSGTALSYEQYF,TRBD1,TRBV4-1,once,TRBJ2-7
TGCGCCAGCAGCCCAGGGACTAGCGAGCACAATGAGCAGTTCTTC,CASSPGTSEHNEQFF,TRBD2,TRBV5-1,once,TRBJ2-1
TGTGCCAGCAGTTTAGGCAGGCTAGACTCACCCCTCCACTTT,CASSLGRLDSPLHF,.,TRBV28,.,TRBJ1-6
TGTGCCAGCAGCTCCTTCCAGCCTAGCGGGAGACGCACCGGGGAGCTGTTTTTT,CASSSFQPSGRRTGELFF,TRBD2,TRBV11-2,.,TRBJ2-2
TGCAGCGTTGAGTCGTCTAGCGGGAGATTAAGTACGCAGTATTTT,CSVESSSGRLSTQYF,TRBD2,TRBV29-1,.,TRBJ2-3
TGTGCCAGCAGTTACTCAGTAGATACGCAGTATTTT,CASSYSVDTQYF,.,TRBV6-6,.,TRBJ2-3
TGTGCCAGTAGTCTTCCCGGGACCCCAGGGCACGAGCAGTACTTC,CASSLPGTPGHEQYF,.,TRBV19,once,TRBJ2-7
TGCGCCAGCAGCCCCGAGGGGAGCTATGGCTACACCTTC,CASSPEGSYGYTF,.,TRBV5-1,.,TRBJ1-2
TGTGCCAGCAGCTTAAACGCCGGGGAGCTGTTTTTT,CASSLNAGELFF,.,TRBV11-2,few,TRBJ2-2
TGTGCCAGCAGCTTGTACAGGGGCACAGATACGCAGTATTTT,CASSLYRGTDTQYF,.,TRBV5-5,.,TRBJ2-3
TGTGCCAGTAAGGGGTCAGCTTACGAGCAGTACTTC,CASKGSAYEQYF,.,TRBV19,.,TRBJ2-7